These 25 T cell receptor beta chains share one sample of origin, sequenced in a study of shared clonotypes between healthy human individuals. Assay used: immunoSEQ multiplex PCR; TCRdb lists only in-frame clones, some missing. The table records approximately 1.9 million clones, 90% to 95% of them present only once. CD8 cells classed as naive were CD45RO-negative and positively selected for CCR7, excluding terminally differentiated effector memory CD45RA+ cells. Material: naive CD8+ T cells from PBMCs. These receptors were collected from a man aged 18 to 30 in good health. Some clones in this sample may be carry-over from other donors' samples.

As for this clone: Other DNA sequences in the same sample also yield this CDR3. The rearrangement links TRBV7-6 to TRBJ2-7; TRBD1 matches 10 bases. Looked up from germline, CDR1 is SGHVS and CDR2 is FNYEAQ. The CDR3 totals 13 residues. The V gene end was trimmed by 5 bases and the J gene end by 5 bases; junction bases not matched to a gene: 3. In nucleotides, the CDR3 is TGTGCCAGCAGCCCCGACAGGGGGCACGAGCAGTACTTC. This translates into CASSPDRGHEQYF.

This clone has just one count. The V gene is TRBV27, the J gene TRBJ2-3; D tentatively fits TRBD1 or TRBD2 (5 bases each). Germline-derived CDR1 and CDR2 are MNHEY and SMNVEV (reference sequence). The CDR3 runs 14 residues. The V gene lost 3 bases and the J gene lost 4 bases, with 11 bases spanning the gap. The CDR3 reads CASSFLGVPDTQYF. The CDR3 region has the DNA TGTGCCAGCAGTTTTTTGGGGGTCCCAGATACGCAGTATTTT.

The J gene is TRBJ2-1, the V gene TRBV7-6, with 9 bases matching TRBD2. Trimming at V came to 5 bases and at J to 6 bases, leaving 8 bases not matched to a gene. Germline V lookup: CDR1 SGHVS, CDR2 FNYEAQ. This CDR3 has 15 amino acids. The CDR3, as DNA: TGTGCCAGCAGCGCCAGGGCGGGAGGGCCCAATGAGCAGTTCTTC. Amino acid sequence: CASSARAGGPNEQFF.

The genes are TRBV30 and TRBJ1-2, with 7 bases that match TRBD1. The CDR3 is made up of 15 amino acids. V shed 2 bases, J shed 1 base, and the junction held 7 bases outside the gene matches. Germline values: CDR1 GTSNPN, CDR2 SVGIG (reference sequence). The CDR3 DNA reads as TGTGCCTGGAGTCGGGACAGCTTTTTTAACTATGGCTACACCTTC. This gives the protein CAWSRDSFFNYGYTF.

V and J are TRBV7-9 and TRBJ2-7; possibly TRBD1 for D (5 bases). CDR1 is SEHNR, CDR2 FQNEAQ, per germline (reference sequence). V was cut by 0 bases and J by 4 bases, with 13 bases left in between. CDR3 length: 15 residues. The CDR3 coding sequence is TGTGCCAGCAGCTTAGCAGGGGCCCGTTTTTACGAGCAGTACTTC. It codes for CASSLAGARFYEQYF.

V usage is TRBV28 and J usage is TRBJ2-3, with 9 nucleotides matching TRBD2. This CDR3 comprises 16 residues. The germline V gene has CDR1 MDHEN and CDR2 SYDVKM. Unmatched junction bases numbered 13, after V lost 10 bases and J lost 2 bases. The CDR3, as DNA: TGTGCCACCAGGGTCCTTAGCGGGAGATCCACAGATACGCAGTATTTT. Amino acid sequence: CATRVLSGRSTDTQYF.

The V gene is TRBV19, the J gene TRBJ1-1, with D maybe TRBD1 (5 bases). Trimming left V 1 base short and J 6 bases short, with 21 bases between. CDR3 length: 17 residues. Germline lookup yields CDR1 LNHDA and CDR2 SQIVND (reference sequence). CDR3 loop: CASSIGRAGRKVAEAFF. DNA of the CDR3: TGTGCCAGTAGTATAGGGAGGGCAGGGAGGAAGGTCGCTGAAGCTTTCTTT.

The CDR3 reads CASSALNTDTQYF. The CDR3 nucleotides read TGTGCCAGCAGTGCCCTAAACACAGATACGCAGTATTTT. This chain uses TRBV27 with TRBJ2-3; unclear D gene. Trimming took off 5 bases at V and 2 bases at J, with 8 bases between the two ends. Germline V gene data show CDR1 as MNHEY and CDR2 as SMNVEV (reference sequence). The CDR3 contains 13 residues.

Points on this clone: Additional DNA sequences in this sample encode the identical CDR3. The chain couples TRBV9 to TRBJ2-2; 11 positions agree with TRBD1. There are 14 residues in the CDR3. V shed 7 bases and J 6 bases; nucleotides not matched to a gene: 5. Germline CDR1 SGDLS, CDR2 YYNGEE. The CDR3 nucleotides read TGTGCCAGCGGAGGACAGGGGGCTGCCGGGGAGCTGTTTTTT. It translates to CASGGQGAAGELFF.

The CDR3 sequence: CASSPPQAGTVYEQYF. DNA of the CDR3: TGTGCCAGCAGTCCCCCCCAAGCGGGGACCGTCTACGAGCAGTACTTC. This chain joins TRBV27 and TRBJ2-7, with 7 bases identical to TRBD2. CDR3 length equals 16 residues. The J segment lost 3 bases and the V segment lost 5 bases, leaving 13 bases of the junction unmatched. The germline V gene encodes CDR1 MNHEY and CDR2 SMNVEV (reference sequence).

The rearrangement uses TRBV30 and TRBJ2-5, with 13 nucleotides matching TRBD2. Germline loops: CDR1 GTSNPN, CDR2 SVGIG (reference sequence). Germline trimming cut 0 bases from V and 3 bases from J; bases unmatched to any gene: 1. This CDR3 has 15 amino acids. The DNA for the CDR3 is TGTGCCTGGAGTGTACTAGCGGGAGGGGAAGAGACCCAGTACTTC. It specifies CAWSVLAGGEETQYF.

This clone occurred a few times. This rearrangement joins TRBV30 to TRBJ1-1; 7 bases map to TRBD1. CDR1 GTSNPN and CDR2 SVGIG come from the germline V gene (reference sequence). The trim removed 5 bases at V and 6 bases at J, leaving 0 bases unmatched. The CDR3 loop spans 10 amino acids. CDR3 sequence reads: CAWDRAEAFF. The CDR3 DNA follows: TGTGCCTGGGACAGGGCTGAAGCTTTCTTT.

V is TRBV7-8 and J is TRBJ2-7; TRBD1 matches at 10 bases. This CDR3 has 13 amino acids. The trim removed 6 bases at V and 6 bases at J, leaving 5 bases unmatched. From germline, CDR1 is SGHVS and CDR2 FQNEAQ. The CDR3 bases are TGTGCCAGCAGAGGGACAGGGGTTGGCGAGCAGTACTTC. It yields the protein CASRGTGVGEQYF. Full variable domain (missing parts from reference TRBV7-8 and TRBJ2-7): GAGVSQSPRYKVAKRGQDVALRCDPISGHVSLFWYQQALGQGPEFLTYFQNEAQLDKSGLPSDRFFAERPEGSVSTLKIQRTQQEDSAVYLCASRGTGVGEQYFGPGTRLTVT.

The chain couples TRBV27 to TRBJ2-7; 10 bases line up with TRBD1. CDR1 MNHEY and CDR2 SMNVEV come from the germline V gene (reference sequence). This CDR3 has 17 residues. The J segment lost 1 base and the V segment lost 5 bases, leaving 11 bases of the junction unmatched. CDR3 DNA sequence: TGTGCCAGCAGTCGGATTTCTTGGACAGGGGGTTCCTACGAGCAGTACTTC. Its translation is CASSRISWTGGSYEQYF.

The rearrangement uses TRBV6-6 and TRBJ2-2, with D hard to call. V was clipped by 6 bases and J by 4 bases, with 18 bases between them. The CDR3 length is 16 residues. Germline values: CDR1 MNHNY, CDR2 SVGAGI (reference sequence). CDR3 nucleotide sequence: TGTGCCAGCAGAAAAGGAGAAGGGATCGCCACCGGGGAGCTGTTTTTT. It translates to CASRKGEGIATGELFF.

A remark on this clone: Other DNA sequences in this specimen translate into the identical CDR3. J is TRBJ2-3 and V is TRBV6-6; 8 bases are shared with TRBD2. In germline, CDR1 is MNHNY, CDR2 SVGAGI (reference sequence). V dropped 0 bases and J dropped 1; count of bases not matched to a gene: 0. This CDR3 region has 15 residues. The CDR3 region has the DNA TGTGCCAGCAGTTACTCTAGCGGGGGCACAGATACGCAGTATTTT. Amino acids: CASSYSSGGTDTQYF.

The V call is TRBV2, the J call TRBJ1-1; D not certain. Per the germline V gene, CDR1 is SNHLY and CDR2 is FYNNEI. Trimming pared 1 base from V and 7 bases from J, leaving 10 bases between. The CDR3 is 13 amino acids. CDR3 DNA: TGTGCCAGCAGTGAAGGGGCTGGGTTTGAAGCTTTCTTT. This sequence encodes CASSEGAGFEAFF.

The rearrangement uses TRBV15 and TRBJ2-3; 9 bases match TRBD1. The length of the CDR3 is 18 residues. CDR1 and CDR2 from the germline V gene are LNHNV and YYDKDF (reference sequence). V gave up 0 bases and J gave up 5 bases; unmatched junction bases: 12. The CDR3 bases are TGTGCCACCAGCAGAGATTGGGGTTCGGGACAGGGCATAGATACGCAGTATTTT. Protein sequence: CATSRDWGSGQGIDTQYF.

The chain couples TRBV11-2 to TRBJ1-2, with a tentative D call TRBD1 (5 bases). Per the germline V gene, CDR1 is SGHAT and CDR2 is FQNNGV. Deletions cut 3 bases from V and 4 bases from J, with 15 bases between. This CDR3 is 15 amino acids long. CDR3 DNA: TGTGCCAGCAGCTTCCTCGGGGGGTTGAGCTATGGCTACACCTTC. The encoded protein is CASSFLGGLSYGYTF.

V gene TRBV9 combines with J gene TRBJ2-3; perhaps TRBD2 as D (6 bases). The CDR3 contains 15 residues. V lost 0 bases to trimming and J lost 2 bases, with 10 bases between them. Germline V gene data show CDR1 as SGDLS and CDR2 as YYNGEE. The CDR3, as DNA: TGTGCCAGCAGCGTAGGCCGCGGGAACACAGATACGCAGTATTTT. Translation gives CASSVGRGNTDTQYF.

The genes are TRBV28 and TRBJ2-7, with a possible D match to TRBD2 (6 bases). Germline V gene lookup returns CDR1 MDHEN and CDR2 SYDVKM. The CDR3 spans 14 residues. V lost 5 bases to trimming and J lost 1 base, with 12 bases between them. The CDR3 sequence: CASSQDYLSYEQYF. CDR3 nucleotide sequence: TGTGCCAGCAGTCAGGACTACCTTTCCTACGAGCAGTACTTC.

Here the CDR3 DNA reads TGTGCCAGCAGCCCTCCGGGAACCGTCTCCTACAATGAGCAGTTCTTC. Residues: CASSPPGTVSYNEQFF. The V and J genes are TRBV7-2 and TRBJ2-1; the D gene is possibly TRBD2 (5 bases). V shed 5 bases and J shed 0 bases, with 14 bases lying between them. From germline, CDR1 is SGHTA and CDR2 FQGNSA. The CDR3 consists of 16 residues.

The chain is built from TRBV9 and TRBJ2-3; tentatively, D is TRBD2 (6 bases). Per germline, CDR1 SGDLS and CDR2 YYNGEE. The CDR3 is made up of 15 amino acids. V gave up 10 bases and J gave up 2 bases, with 20 bases separating them. The CDR3 DNA is TGTGCCCCTTGGGAGGTAGGGGTACTCACAGATACGCAGTATTTT. This encodes CAPWEVGVLTDTQYF.

The V and J genes are TRBV7-9 and TRBJ1-2; D is ambiguous. The germline V gene encodes CDR1 SEHNR and CDR2 FQNEAQ (reference sequence). CDR3 length: 14 amino acids. V lost 2 bases, J lost 8 bases, and 15 bases lay in between. The CDR3 DNA reads TGTGCCAGCAGCTTAATGGATACCCAATGGGGCTACACCTTC. Translation: CASSLMDTQWGYTF. Full variable domain (remainder filled in from reference TRBV7-9 and TRBJ1-2): DTGVSQNPRHKITKRGQNVTFRCDPISEHNRLYWYRQTLGQGPEFLTYFQNEAQLEKSRLLSDRFSAERPKGSFSTLEIQRTEQGDSAMYLCASSLMDTQWGYTFGSGTRLTVV.

This chain uses TRBV21-1 with TRBJ1-3; the table's D call, TRBD1, was not checked against the DNA. TRBV21-1 is marked as a pseudogene. This CDR3 is 15 amino acids long. CDR3 nucleotides: TGTGCCAGCAGCAAAAGGACAGGGTGGGGAAACACCATATATTTT. It specifies CASSKRTGWGNTIYF.